This record covers a single T cell receptor (beta chain). Its antigen is currently unknown. The CDR3 covers 14 residues. The V gene lost 5 bases and the J gene lost 9 bases, with 15 bases spanning the gap. Germline CDR1 reads SGHDT; CDR2 reads YYEEEE. The assay was immunoSEQ multiplex PCR, and TCRdb's table has in-frame clones only and misses some. The sample lists approximately 14,000 clones, about 69% occurring once. The data were obtained in a study of somatic mutations in cytotoxic T cells in rheumatoid arthritis. Across the study: Nearly 100% purity was obtained when some V beta antibody-stained T-cell populations were flow-sorted; these included V beta1+ cells sequenced for TCRB.

Study-level results: The study found no significant difference in CD8+ T-cell clonality between rheumatoid arthritis patients and age-matched healthy controls. Patients with a largest CD8+ clone exceeding 20% of CD8+ cells numbered about an eighth of the 65.

This TCR was recovered from an adult with rheumatoid arthritis. Sequencing used CD8+ T cells sorted from blood. The chain has TRBV5-6 and TRBJ1-6, with D possibly matching TRBD1 (6 bases). This CDR3 is CASRPATGTSPLHF. CDR3 coding DNA: TGTGCCAGCAGGCCCGCCACAGGGACTTCACCCCTCCACTTT.